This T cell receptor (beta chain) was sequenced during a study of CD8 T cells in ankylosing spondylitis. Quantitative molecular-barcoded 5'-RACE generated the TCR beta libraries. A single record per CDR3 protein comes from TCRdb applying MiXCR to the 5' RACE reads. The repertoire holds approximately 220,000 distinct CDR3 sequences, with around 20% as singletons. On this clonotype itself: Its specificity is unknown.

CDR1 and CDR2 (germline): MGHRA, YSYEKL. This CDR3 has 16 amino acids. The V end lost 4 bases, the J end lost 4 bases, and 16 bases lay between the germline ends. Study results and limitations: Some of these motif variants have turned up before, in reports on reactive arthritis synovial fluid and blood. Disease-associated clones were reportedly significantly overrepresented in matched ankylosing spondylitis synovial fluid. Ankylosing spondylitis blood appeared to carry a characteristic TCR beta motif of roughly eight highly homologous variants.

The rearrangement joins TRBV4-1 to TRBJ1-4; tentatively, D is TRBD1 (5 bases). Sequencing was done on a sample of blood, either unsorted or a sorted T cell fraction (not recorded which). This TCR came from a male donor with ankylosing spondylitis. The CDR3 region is CASSPYPDSFNEKLFF. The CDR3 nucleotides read TGCGCCAGCAGCCCCTACCCCGACAGCTTTAATGAAAAACTGTTTTTT.